Listed here are 29 T cell receptor beta chains from one sample, sequenced in a study of early T cells in non-severe SARS-CoV-2 infection. TCRdb recomputed calls from the 5' RACE reads with MiXCR, one row per CDR3 protein. The sample lists around 60,000 distinct CDR3 sequences, under 15% occurring once. Sequenced material: whole blood. These receptors were collected from an adult who was a healthcare worker with PCR-confirmed SARS-CoV-2 infection or an uninfected control (not recorded which).

The CDR3 coding sequence is TGCAGCGTTAAGGCCAACCAAGAGACCCAGTACTTC. Amino acids: CSVKANQETQYF. This chain uses TRBV29-1 with TRBJ2-5; D gene ambiguous. CDR3 length: 12 residues. From germline, CDR1 is SQVTM and CDR2 ANQGSEA. V dropped 5 bases and J dropped 0 bases, with 7 bases sitting between them. The full variable domain, its missing parts supplied by reference TRBV29-1 and TRBJ2-5, is SAVISQKPSRDICQRGTSLTIQCQVDSQVTMMFWYRQQPGQSLTLIATANQGSEATYESGFVIDKFPISRPNLTFSTLTVSNMSPEDSSIYLCSVKANQETQYFGPGTRLLVL.

This clonotype appeared a few times. The chain uses TRBV6-2 or TRBV6-3 and TRBJ1-2; TRBD1 might be the D (6 bases). The CDR3 spans 11 residues. V lost 6 bases and J 6 bases, leaving 8 bases between the germline ends. CDR1 is MNHEY and CDR2 is SVGEGT in the germline V gene. The CDR3 DNA reads TGTGCCAGCAGGAGACAGGATGGCTACACCTTC. This codes for CASRRQDGYTF.

At least ten counts were recorded for this clonotype. J is TRBJ1-5 and V is TRBV9; a possible D gene is TRBD1 (5 bases). From germline, CDR1 is SGDLS and CDR2 YYNGEE. The ends were cut back, 4 bases at V and 9 bases at J, with 14 bases in the middle. The CDR3 is 13 amino acids. CDR3 sequence: CASSRQTIGPQHF. CDR3 in DNA: TGTGCCAGCAGCAGACAGACTATCGGGCCCCAGCATTTT.

The rearrangement links TRBV10-1 to TRBJ2-7; 11 positions agree with TRBD2. There are 22 residues in the CDR3. The trim removed 0 bases at V and 1 base at J, leaving 20 bases unmatched. Germline lookup yields CDR1 WNHNN and CDR2 SYGVQD (reference sequence). The CDR3 here is CASSESLETGTSGPKGSYEQYF. DNA for the CDR3: TGCGCCAGCAGTGAGTCCCTGGAGACCGGGACTAGCGGTCCGAAGGGGTCCTACGAGCAGTACTTC.

This clonotype was observed at least ten times. The junction does not match germline at one end; this may be a read error. V usage is TRBV3-1 and J usage is TRBJ1-1; 7 bases line up with TRBD1. In germline, CDR1 is LGHDT, CDR2 YNNKEL (reference sequence). CDR3 length: 11 amino acids. The CDR3 DNA sequence: TGTGCCAGCAGACAGGGGCATGAAGTTTTCTTT. Its protein is CASRQGHEVFF.

CDR3 nucleotides: TGCAGTGCCCTTACAGGGAACCAAGAGACCCAGTACTTC. Protein sequence: CSALTGNQETQYF. This chain links TRBV20-1 with TRBJ2-5; D perhaps matches TRBD1 (6 bases). V was cut by 6 bases and J by 0 bases, with 11 bases left in between. CDR3 length: 13 amino acids. The germline gives CDR1 DFQATT, CDR2 SNEGSKA (reference sequence).

The chain employs TRBV9 and TRBJ2-3; unclear D gene. The CDR3 is 13 residues long. Germline V gene lookup returns CDR1 SGDLS and CDR2 YYNGEE. V was pared by 0 bases and J by 0 bases, with 2 bases between. This chain's CDR3 is CASSVVSTDTQYF. The CDR3 DNA reads TGTGCCAGCAGCGTAGTGAGCACAGATACGCAGTATTTT.

The V call is TRBV12-3 or TRBV12-4, the J call TRBJ2-1; D unclear. Trimming pared 5 bases from V and 3 bases from J, leaving 2 bases between. This CDR3 has 11 amino acids. CDR3 sequence: CASSGYNEQFF. The CDR3 DNA reads TGTGCCAGCAGTGGCTACAATGAGCAGTTCTTC.

This clonotype was observed a handful of times. The chain is built from TRBV2 and TRBJ2-7, with TRBD1 matching over 7 bases. The CDR3 consists of 14 residues. Germline V gives CDR1 SNHLY, CDR2 FYNNEI. J gave up 0 bases and V 6 bases, and 5 bases lay outside the gene matches. The CDR3 DNA reads as TGTGCCAGCAGGGGACAGCTCAACTCCTACGAGCAGTACTTC. It codes for CASRGQLNSYEQYF.

In this sample, this clonotype turned up a few times. The V and J genes are TRBV11-2 and TRBJ1-3; no firm D call. V was trimmed by 4 bases and J by 4 bases, leaving 14 bases between them. CDR3 size: 15 residues. From germline, CDR1 is SGHAT and CDR2 FQNNGV. The CDR3 nucleotides read TGTGCCAGCAGCTCCGGAGATGTATCCGGAAACACCATATATTTT. Protein: CASSSGDVSGNTIYF.

The chain employs TRBV7-8 and TRBJ2-4; 7 bases are a match to TRBD2. Losses at the gene ends were 1 base for V and 2 bases for J; bases not matched to a gene: 2. CDR1 SGHVS and CDR2 FQNEAQ come from the germline V gene. This CDR3 spans 15 amino acids. CDR3 sequence: CASSLGEGTKNIQYF. For the CDR3, the DNA is TGTGCCAGCAGCTTAGGGGAGGGTACCAAAAACATTCAGTACTTC. Drawing the rest from reference TRBV7-8 and TRBJ2-4, the complete variable domain is GAGVSQSPRYKVAKRGQDVALRCDPISGHVSLFWYQQALGQGPEFLTYFQNEAQLDKSGLPSDRFFAERPEGSVSTLKIQRTQQEDSAVYLCASSLGEGTKNIQYFGAGTRLSVL.

This clonotype has a handful of counts. The CDR3 protein is CASSYWLAGGNYEQYF. CDR3 sequence (DNA): TGTGCCAGCAGTTACTGGCTAGCGGGGGGGAACTACGAGCAGTACTTC. The rearrangement links TRBV6-6 to TRBJ2-7; 12 nucleotides align to TRBD2. The CDR3 is 16 amino acids. Germline CDR1 reads MNHNY; CDR2 reads SVGAGI (reference sequence). V was clipped by 1 base and J by 3 bases; unmatched bases: 4.

The J gene is TRBJ2-7, the V gene TRBV7-9; TRBD1 matches 7 bases. This CDR3 region has 15 residues. V gave up 5 bases and J gave up 0 bases; unmatched junction bases: 7. Germline V gives CDR1 SEHNR, CDR2 FQNEAQ (reference sequence). The DNA for the CDR3 is TGTGCCAGCAGCCGCCTCGGGGACAGCTCCTACGAGCAGTACTTC. It yields the protein CASSRLGDSSYEQYF.

This clonotype was observed at least ten times. The chain couples TRBV7-6 to TRBJ1-4; 8 bases are shared with TRBD1. Germline CDR1 SGHVS, CDR2 FNYEAQ. CDR3 length: 14 residues. V was pared by 5 bases and J by 6 bases, with 5 bases of the junction left unmatched. The chain's CDR3 is CASSPQGVHEKLFF. For the CDR3, the DNA is TGTGCCAGCAGCCCACAGGGGGTCCATGAAAAACTGTTTTTT.

This clonotype was observed a handful of times. The chain links TRBV7-8 to TRBJ2-3; 12 bases align to TRBD2. V shed 4 bases and J 1 base; nucleotides not matched to a gene: 18. CDR3 length: 21 amino acids. The germline V gene encodes CDR1 SGHVS and CDR2 FQNEAQ. This CDR3 reads CASSSPSGGVSYLLGTDTQYF. CDR3 bases: TGTGCCAGCAGCTCCCCTAGCGGGGGGGTCTCCTACTTGTTGGGCACAGATACGCAGTATTTT.

This clonotype was seen repeatedly, ten times or more. The V gene is TRBV14, the J gene TRBJ1-6; D remains unclear. Trimming stripped 1 base from V and 8 bases from J, with 9 bases between. Germline-derived CDR1 and CDR2 are SGHDN and FVKESK. The CDR3 is 14 residues long. The DNA of the CDR3 is TGTGCCAGCAGCCAAGTACACATTTATTCACCCCTCCACTTT. The encoded protein is CASSQVHIYSPLHF.

This clonotype was seen a handful of times. V usage is TRBV4-3 and J usage is TRBJ2-7; TRBD2 agrees at 9 bases. The CDR3 covers 16 residues. V shed 0 bases and J 4 bases; nucleotides not matched to a gene: 7. Germline V gene lookup returns CDR1 LGHNA and CDR2 YSLEER. CDR3 sequence: CASSQDRASGNYEQYF. The CDR3 DNA reads TGCGCCAGCAGCCAAGATAGGGCTAGCGGGAATTACGAGCAGTACTTC.

The chain couples TRBV12-3 or TRBV12-4 to TRBJ2-2, with 8 positions matching TRBD1. The CDR3 covers 15 residues. V lost 6 bases and J lost 4; bases outside the gene matches: 7. The DNA of the CDR3 is TGTGCCAGCAGAAGCAGGGGGCTAGGCACCGGGGAGCTGTTTTTT. It translates to CASRSRGLGTGELFF.

In this sample, this clonotype turned up once. The chain combines TRBV6-5 with TRBJ1-3, with D tentatively TRBD1 (6 bases). This CDR3 has 15 amino acids. Trimming left V 5 bases short and J 4 bases short, with 15 bases between. CDR1 is MNHEY and CDR2 is SVGAGI in the germline V gene. CDR3 in DNA: TGTGCCAGCAGTCGACAGAGGGGGACGGGAAACACCATATATTTT. This sequence encodes CASSRQRGTGNTIYF.

This rearrangement joins TRBV4-3 to TRBJ1-1; D unclear. The CDR3 is 14 residues long. Trimming shortened V by 1 base and J by 6 bases, and 12 bases separated the two germline ends. Looked up from germline, CDR1 is LGHNA and CDR2 is YSLEER. CDR3 amino acids: CASSQVGRTAEAFF. In nucleotides, the CDR3 is TGCGCCAGCAGCCAAGTTGGGCGTACGGCTGAAGCTTTCTTT.

In this sample, this clonotype turned up many times. The J gene is TRBJ1-6, the V gene TRBV9, with D possibly being TRBD1 (6 bases). Per germline, CDR1 SGDLS and CDR2 YYNGEE. This CDR3 has 16 amino acids. Trimming removed 4 bases at V and 7 bases at J, with 18 bases between. The CDR3 coding sequence is TGTGCCAGCAGCTCTGGAGGGACGAGGGGGAATTCACCCCTCCACTTT. Its protein is CASSSGGTRGNSPLHF. Drawing the rest from reference TRBV9 and TRBJ1-6, the complete variable domain is DSGVTQTPKHLITATGQRVTLRCSPRSGDLSVYWYQQSLDQGLQFLIQYYNGEERAKGNILERFSAQQFPDLHSELNLSSLELGDSALYFCASSSGGTRGNSPLHFGNGTRLTVT.

This clonotype has just a few counts. The chain's CDR3 is CAIGRGASYNEQFF. The CDR3, as DNA: TGTGCCATCGGGCGGGGGGCCTCCTACAATGAGCAGTTCTTC. This chain joins TRBV10-3 and TRBJ2-1; 8 bases agree with TRBD2. V shed 8 bases and J 0 bases; nucleotides not matched to a gene: 3. The CDR3 has 14 amino acids. Germline CDR1 and CDR2: ENHRY and SYGVKD.

This clonotype has only a few counts. The chain carries TRBV29-1 and TRBJ2-5; no definite D call. Germline-derived CDR1 and CDR2 are SQVTM and ANQGSEA. The CDR3 loop spans 10 amino acids. V shed 4 bases and J shed 2 bases, with 2 bases lying between them. The CDR3 DNA reads as TGCAGCGTTGCTCAAGAGACCCAGTACTTC. Translation gives CSVAQETQYF.

The gene calls are TRBV7-2 and TRBJ1-4; maybe TRBD1 (5 bases). In germline, CDR1 is SGHTA, CDR2 FQGNSA. V lost 0 bases to trimming and J lost 5 bases, with 10 bases between them. The CDR3 has 15 residues. The CDR3 loop is CASSLARQMNEKLFF. The CDR3 DNA reads as TGTGCCAGCAGCTTAGCAAGACAGATGAATGAAAAACTGTTTTTT. Looking up the rest from reference TRBV7-2 and TRBJ1-4 gives the full variable domain: GAGVSQSPSNKVTEKGKDVELRCDPISGHTALYWYRQSLGQGLEFLIYFQGNSAPDKSGLPSDRFSAERTGGSVSTLTIQRTQQEDSAVYLCASSLARQMNEKLFFGSGTQLSVL.

This clonotype was seen only a few times. The CDR3 loop is CSVGGDRYTGELFF. CDR3 sequence (DNA): TGCAGCGTTGGGGGGGACCGGTACACCGGGGAGCTGTTTTTT. The rearrangement uses TRBV29-1 and TRBJ2-2; weak D call: TRBD2 (6 bases). V was clipped by 4 bases and J by 3 bases, with 12 bases between them. Germline lookup yields CDR1 SQVTM and CDR2 ANQGSEA. The CDR3 totals 14 residues.

This clonotype was seen at least ten times. The rearrangement uses TRBV6-4 and TRBJ2-2, with a tentative D call TRBD1 (5 bases). Per the germline V gene, CDR1 is MRHNA and CDR2 is SNTAGT. The CDR3 extends over 15 amino acids. The ends were cut back, 4 bases at V and 0 bases at J, with 9 bases in the middle. CDR3 bases: TGTGCCAGCAGTGCCCAGGGAACGAACACCGGGGAGCTGTTTTTT. Translating it yields CASSAQGTNTGELFF.

This clonotype was observed at least ten times. The V call is TRBV20-1, the J call TRBJ2-3, with a possible D match to TRBD1 (5 bases). The V gene lost 2 bases and the J gene lost 1 base, with 10 bases spanning the gap. CDR1 is DFQATT and CDR2 is SNEGSKA in the germline V gene (reference sequence). The CDR3 loop spans 14 amino acids. The CDR3 nucleotides read TGCAGTGCTAGAAGGCCCAGGGGCACAGATACGCAGTATTTT. This sequence encodes CSARRPRGTDTQYF.

The V gene is TRBV12-3 or TRBV12-4, the J gene TRBJ2-5, with unresolved D. The ends were cut back, 5 bases at V and 2 bases at J, with 9 bases in the middle. There are 13 residues in the CDR3. CDR3 coding DNA: TGTGCCAGCAGTCTCGGATGGCAAGAGACCCAGTACTTC. It yields the protein CASSLGWQETQYF.

The sample holds a few counts of this clonotype. The chain links TRBV5-1 to TRBJ2-7; TRBD1 matches 7 bases. Germline lookup yields CDR1 SGHRS and CDR2 YFSETQ. The V segment lost 3 bases and the J segment 4 bases; nucleotides outside the gene matches: 4. The length of the CDR3 is 13 residues. CDR3 sequence: CASSSMTGYEQYF. The CDR3 DNA follows: TGCGCCAGCAGCTCTATGACAGGGTACGAGCAGTACTTC.